This T cell receptor beta chain was captured in a study of T cell responses to AZD1222 COVID-19 vaccine. The study's findings and limits: Donors skewed white British and female; clonal diversity was possibly underestimated.

The CDR3 contains 16 residues. Trimming took off 0 bases at V and 3 bases at J, with 15 bases between the two ends. Germline V gives CDR1 MGHRA, CDR2 YSYEKL. Some clones are missing from TCRdb's copy, which holds only in-frame ones; the method was immunoSEQ multiplex PCR. Of about 96,000 clones listed, 80% to 90% are singletons. With respect to this clone: Its specificity is unknown.

The receptor was isolated from an adult in good health. This sequence joins TRBV4-1 and TRBJ2-7, with D possibly TRBD1 on 6 matching bases. This material consisted of peripheral blood, taken on day 0 of AZD1222 vaccination. CDR3 sequence: CASSQEKPRGRYEQYF. The CDR3 bases are TGCGCCAGCAGCCAAGAGAAGCCCAGGGGTCGCTACGAGCAGTACTTC.